Sequencing of this T cell receptor (beta chain) was carried out in a study of T cell repertoires in cytomegalovirus infection. TCRdb ran MiXCR on the reads and lists one entry per CDR3 protein. The repertoire holds roughly 640,000 distinct CDR3 sequences, with more than 20% as singletons. This receptor was identified in a human donor in good health (CMV status not recorded). Some clones in this sample may be carry-over from other donors' samples. Sequencing was carried out using CD8+ T cells from PBMCs.

CDR3 sequence (DNA): TGTGCCAGCAGGATTACGGAGACCCAGTACTTC. Translation gives CASRITETQYF. The chain has TRBV2 and TRBJ2-5; D is undetermined. CDR3 length equals 11 residues. V was pared by 6 bases and J by 5 bases, with 7 bases between. CDR1 SNHLY and CDR2 FYNNEI come from the germline V gene.